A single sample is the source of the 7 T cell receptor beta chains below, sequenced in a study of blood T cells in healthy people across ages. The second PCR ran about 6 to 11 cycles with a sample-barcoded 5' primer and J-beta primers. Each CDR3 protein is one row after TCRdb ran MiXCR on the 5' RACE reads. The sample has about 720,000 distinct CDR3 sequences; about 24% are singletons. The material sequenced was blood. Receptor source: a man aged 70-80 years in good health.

CDR3: CSARERSGQPQHF. The CDR3 coding sequence is TGCAGTGCTAGAGAGAGATCTGGCCAGCCCCAGCATTTT. The chain is built from TRBV20-1 and TRBJ1-5; D unclear. The CDR3 length is 13 residues. Germline CDR1 reads DFQATT; CDR2 reads SNEGSKA (reference sequence). Trimming removed 0 bases at V and 7 bases at J, with 10 bases between.

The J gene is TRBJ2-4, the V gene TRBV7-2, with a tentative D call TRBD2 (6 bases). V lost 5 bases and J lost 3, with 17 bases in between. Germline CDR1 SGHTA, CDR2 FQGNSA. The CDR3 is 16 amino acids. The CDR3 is CASSPTGLGGKNIQYF. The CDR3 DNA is TGTGCCAGCAGCCCCACAGGACTCGGGGGCAAAAACATTCAGTACTTC.

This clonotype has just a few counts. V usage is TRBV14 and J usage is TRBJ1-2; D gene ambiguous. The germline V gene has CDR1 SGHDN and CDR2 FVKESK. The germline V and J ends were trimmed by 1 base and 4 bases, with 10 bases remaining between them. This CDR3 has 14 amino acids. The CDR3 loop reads CASSQVQGSYGYTF. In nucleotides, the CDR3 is TGTGCCAGCAGCCAAGTTCAAGGGTCCTATGGCTACACCTTC.

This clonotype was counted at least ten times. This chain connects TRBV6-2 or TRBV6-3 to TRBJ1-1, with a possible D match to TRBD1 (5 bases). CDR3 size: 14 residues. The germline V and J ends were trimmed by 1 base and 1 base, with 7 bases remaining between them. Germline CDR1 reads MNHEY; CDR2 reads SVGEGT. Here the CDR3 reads CASSYLRGNTEAFF. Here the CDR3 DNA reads TGTGCCAGCAGTTACTTGAGGGGGAACACTGAAGCTTTCTTT.

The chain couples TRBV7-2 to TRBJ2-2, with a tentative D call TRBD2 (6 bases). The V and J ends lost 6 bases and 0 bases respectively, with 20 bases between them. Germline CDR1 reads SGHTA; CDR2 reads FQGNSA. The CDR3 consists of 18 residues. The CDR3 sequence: CASSSVPGLLPNTGELFF. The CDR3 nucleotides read TGTGCCAGCAGTTCTGTCCCGGGACTTCTCCCGAACACCGGGGAGCTGTTTTTT.

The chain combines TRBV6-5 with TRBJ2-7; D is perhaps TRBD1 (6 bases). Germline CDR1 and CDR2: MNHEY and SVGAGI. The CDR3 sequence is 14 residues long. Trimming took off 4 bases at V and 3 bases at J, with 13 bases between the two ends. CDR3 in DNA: TGTGCCAGCAGTTCCCTTGGACAGTACTACGAGCAGTACTTC. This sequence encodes CASSSLGQYYEQYF.

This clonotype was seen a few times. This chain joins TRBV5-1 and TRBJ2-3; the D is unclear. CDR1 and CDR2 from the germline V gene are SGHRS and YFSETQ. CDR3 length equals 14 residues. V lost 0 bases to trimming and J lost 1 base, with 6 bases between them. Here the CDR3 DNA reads TGCGCCAGCAGCTTGGATGATGGCACAGATACGCAGTATTTT. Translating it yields CASSLDDGTDTQYF.